These 24 T cell receptor beta chains share one sample of origin, sequenced in a study of human T cells and chemical hapten exposure. Each CDR3 protein gets one entry after TCRdb re-called the RACE reads with MiXCR. Here the sample spans around 330,000 distinct CDR3 sequences, around 5.5% being singletons. Time point noted: pre-sensitization, week 0. Treatment in this sample: therapeutic diphenylcyclopropenone sensitization with weekly scalp DPC. The sample consisted of whole blood, taken in connection with sensitization to the hapten diphenylcyclopropenone (DPC). The receptors stem from a woman in her late teens or twenties with alopecia areata. Some clones in this sample may be carry-over from other donors' samples.

In its sample, this clonotype was seen many times. This sequence joins TRBV6-5 and TRBJ2-7, with 7 bases matching TRBD2. The CDR3 extends over 16 amino acids. V shed 6 bases and J 1 base; nucleotides not matched to a gene: 12. Germline V gene lookup returns CDR1 MNHEY and CDR2 SVGAGI. CDR3 region: CASSRGTPGRSYEQYF. CDR3 sequence (DNA): TGTGCCAGCAGCCGCGGGACGCCCGGGAGGTCCTACGAGCAGTACTTC.

This clonotype was counted a few times. This chain joins TRBV5-5 and TRBJ2-1, with unresolved D. V was pared by 4 bases and J by 7 bases, with 9 bases between. Germline-derived CDR1 and CDR2 are SGHKS and YYEKEE (reference sequence). The CDR3 spans 12 residues. The CDR3 loop reads CASSPPQNEQFF. CDR3 bases: TGTGCCAGCAGCCCACCTCAGAATGAGCAGTTCTTC.

This clonotype was observed many times. The gene calls are TRBV7-8 and TRBJ1-4, with no clear D. Deletions cut 5 bases from V and 5 bases from J, with 12 bases between. Germline V gives CDR1 SGHVS, CDR2 FQNEAQ. There are 14 residues in the CDR3. CDR3 region: CASSRSKGNEKLFF. In DNA, the CDR3 is TGTGCCAGCAGCCGCTCAAAAGGCAATGAAAAACTGTTTTTT.

V gene TRBV6-6 combines with J gene TRBJ1-4; D is perhaps TRBD1 (5 bases). The CDR3 is made up of 17 amino acids. CDR1 is MNHNY and CDR2 is SVGAGI in the germline V gene (reference sequence). Trimming shortened V by 2 bases and J by 8 bases, and 21 bases separated the two germline ends. The CDR3 DNA is TGTGCCAGCAGTTACCCGGATGGTTTGGGGGGAAACGAAAAACTGTTTTTT. It encodes CASSYPDGLGGNEKLFF.

This clonotype was counted once. The V and J genes are TRBV7-2 and TRBJ2-1; D is uncertain. Germline values: CDR1 SGHTA, CDR2 FQGNSA. V was shortened by 6 bases and J by 9 bases, with 12 bases between the two germline ends. This CDR3 spans 12 amino acids. The CDR3 bases are TGTGCCAGCAGACTTAACGACGCTGAGCAGTTCTTC. It codes for CASRLNDAEQFF.

This clonotype was seen ten or more times. This CDR3 is CASSSSSTVHEQYF. DNA of the CDR3: TGTGCCAGCAGTTCCTCCTCGACAGTTCACGAGCAGTACTTC. This sequence joins TRBV28 and TRBJ2-7; tentative D call: TRBD1 (5 bases). The germline CDR1 and CDR2 sequences are MDHEN and SYDVKM. V dropped 4 bases and J dropped 5 bases, with 15 bases sitting between them. The CDR3 consists of 14 residues.

This clonotype was seen only a few times. CDR3 sequence (DNA): TGTGCCAGCAGCCTTTTTTGGGGGGCTAATTCACCCCTCCACTTT. Protein sequence: CASSLFWGANSPLHF. V is TRBV7-2 and J is TRBJ1-6; the D gene is possibly TRBD1 (6 bases). The CDR3 has 15 amino acids. CDR1 SGHTA and CDR2 FQGNSA come from the germline V gene. The V end was cut by 5 bases, the J end by 6 bases, with 14 bases between. Based on the CDR3 plus reference TRBV7-2 and TRBJ1-6, the full variable domain is GAGVSQSPSNKVTEKGKDVELRCDPISGHTALYWYRQSLGQGLEFLIYFQGNSAPDKSGLPSDRFSAERTGGSVSTLTIQRTQQEDSAVYLCASSLFWGANSPLHFGNGTRLTVT.

At least ten counts were recorded for this clonotype. V usage is TRBV6-2 or TRBV6-3 and J usage is TRBJ1-2; 7 nucleotides line up with TRBD1. The CDR3 spans 14 residues. Germline V CDR1 and CDR2: MNHEY, SVGEGT. V lost 6 bases to trimming and J lost 2 bases; unmatched junction nucleotides: 6. CDR3 sequence reads: CASSRGQANYGYTF. The CDR3 coding sequence is TGTGCCAGCAGCCGCGGACAGGCGAACTATGGCTACACCTTC.

This CDR3 is CSVSFEGFGQYF. The CDR3, as DNA: TGCAGCGTTTCATTTGAAGGGTTCGGGCAGTACTTC. V is TRBV29-1 and J is TRBJ2-7, with no clear D. Germline CDR1 is SQVTM and CDR2 is ANQGSEA. V was clipped by 5 bases and J by 9 bases, with 17 bases between them. This CDR3 has 12 amino acids.

The chain joins TRBV6-5 to TRBJ2-3, with no clear D. The CDR3 totals 16 residues. Trimming cost V 0 bases and J 5 bases, with 15 bases left between them. CDR1 MNHEY and CDR2 SVGAGI come from the germline V gene. CDR3 DNA: TGTGCCAGCAGTTACTCGTTCGGTAACACCCAAGATACGCAGTATTTT. Its protein is CASSYSFGNTQDTQYF.

In its sample, this clonotype was seen a few times. The chain couples TRBV6-5 to TRBJ2-7, with a weak D call TRBD1 (5 bases). The CDR3 consists of 12 residues. Germline V gene lookup returns CDR1 MNHEY and CDR2 SVGAGI. V lost 7 bases, J lost 3 bases, and 10 bases lay in between. The CDR3 spells CASKTANYEQYF. DNA for the CDR3: TGTGCCAGCAAGACAGCAAACTACGAGCAGTACTTC.

This clonotype was counted only a few times. The gene calls are TRBV13 and TRBJ1-2; 7 bases align to TRBD1. The CDR3 loop spans 16 amino acids. The V segment lost 1 base and the J segment 6 bases; nucleotides outside the gene matches: 11. Germline lookup yields CDR1 PRHDT and CDR2 FYEKMQ (reference sequence). In DNA, the CDR3 is TGTGCCAGCAGCTTAGAACCCACAGGGGCTGGGGATGGCTACACCTTC. It is translated as CASSLEPTGAGDGYTF.

This clonotype was observed a handful of times. The V gene is TRBV20-1, the J gene TRBJ2-7; D unresolved. Germline assignment: CDR1 DFQATT and CDR2 SNEGSKA (reference sequence). CDR3 length: 11 residues. V gave up 3 bases and J gave up 4 bases, with 7 bases separating them. CDR3 DNA: TGCAGTGCTAGTAACGGATACGAGCAGTACTTC. Translated, it gives CSASNGYEQYF.

Only a few counts were recorded for this clonotype. The chain uses TRBV5-1 and TRBJ1-6; 8 positions match TRBD1. The CDR3 totals 17 residues. V trimming: 4 bases; J trimming: 8 bases; junction bases outside the gene matches: 14. CDR1 and CDR2 (germline): SGHRS, YFSETQ. The CDR3 region has the DNA TGCGCCAGCAGCGTTACGTTTCGGCAGGGGGCAGATTCACCCCTCCACTTT. Protein: CASSVTFRQGADSPLHF.

A few counts support this clonotype. The gene calls are TRBV7-3 and TRBJ1-5; 8 nucleotides line up with TRBD1. This CDR3 is built from 13 residues. CDR1 is SGHTA, CDR2 FQGTGA, per germline. J was trimmed by 8 bases and V by 5 bases; bases with no gene match: 5. This CDR3 is CASSRTGKEPQHF. The CDR3 DNA reads TGTGCCAGCAGCAGGACAGGGAAGGAGCCCCAGCATTTT.

This clonotype came up a few times. This chain connects TRBV6-1 to TRBJ1-1; no clear D gene. V lost 0 bases and J 10 bases, leaving 6 bases between the germline ends. The CDR3 has 11 residues. The germline V gene has CDR1 MNHNS and CDR2 SASEGT. CDR3 loop: CASSEAGLAFF. The DNA of the CDR3 is TGTGCCAGCAGTGAAGCAGGGCTAGCTTTCTTT.

This clonotype has only a few counts. The chain couples TRBV5-1 to TRBJ2-5; 8 bases are a match to TRBD1. This CDR3 has 13 residues. Germline values: CDR1 SGHRS, CDR2 YFSETQ. V lost 3 bases and J lost 2; bases outside the gene matches: 0. Here the CDR3 DNA reads TGCGCCAGCAGCTACAGGGGGCAAGAGACCCAGTACTTC. It is translated as CASSYRGQETQYF.

The chain uses TRBV20-1 and TRBJ1-5; TRBD1 aligns across 11 bases. CDR1 and CDR2 from the germline V gene are DFQATT and SNEGSKA (reference sequence). The V gene end was trimmed by 2 bases and the J gene end by 3 bases; junction bases not matched to a gene: 3. This CDR3 region has 15 residues. Here the CDR3 reads CSARRTGGYNQPQHF. CDR3 DNA: TGCAGTGCTAGAAGGACAGGGGGCTACAATCAGCCCCAGCATTTT.

CDR3: CASSHQMPGTGGNTIYF. Written as DNA, the CDR3 is TGTGCCAGCAGCCATCAAATGCCCGGGACAGGGGGAAACACCATATATTTT. The chain joins TRBV4-2 to TRBJ1-3; 9 bases agree with TRBD1. J lost 4 bases, V lost 3 bases, and 10 bases had no gene match. The CDR3 length is 17 residues. Germline V CDR1 and CDR2: LGHNA, YNFKEQ.

A few counts support this clonotype. The chain links TRBV12-3 or TRBV12-4 to TRBJ2-1; perhaps D is TRBD1 or TRBD2 (5 bases each). V lost 4 bases to trimming and J lost 9 bases, with 19 bases between them. This CDR3 is 15 amino acids long. The CDR3 sequence is CASSWGPKGGPEQFF. Written as DNA, the CDR3 is TGTGCCAGCAGTTGGGGACCAAAGGGCGGACCTGAGCAGTTCTTC.

This clonotype was seen a few times. The rearrangement joins TRBV10-3 to TRBJ2-6; the match to TRBD1 covers 7 bases. This CDR3 comprises 15 residues. The V and J ends lost 6 bases and 2 bases, in that order; junction bases with no gene match: 4. Per the germline V gene, CDR1 is ENHRY and CDR2 is SYGVKD. CDR3 region: CAIRGDSTGANVLTF. The CDR3 DNA reads TGTGCCATCAGAGGGGACAGTACTGGGGCCAACGTCCTGACTTTC.

V and J are TRBV18 and TRBJ1-5; D ambiguous. CDR1 and CDR2 from the germline V gene are KGHSH and LQKENI. The CDR3 is 15 amino acids. V was shortened by 5 bases and J by 0 bases, with 11 bases between the two germline ends. The chain's CDR3 is CASSSFADSNQPQHF. In nucleotides, the CDR3 is TGTGCCAGCTCATCCTTCGCTGATAGCAATCAGCCCCAGCATTTT. Full variable domain (outside the CDR3, taken from reference TRBV18 and TRBJ1-5): NAGVMQNPRHLVRRRGQEARLRCSPMKGHSHVYWYRQLPEEGLKFMVYLQKENIIDESGMPKERFSAEFPKEGPSILRIQQVVRGDSAAYFCASSSFADSNQPQHFGDGTRLSIL.

The V gene is TRBV11-1, the J gene TRBJ2-5; D unresolved. CDR3 length: 15 residues. Germline V gene data show CDR1 as SGHAT and CDR2 as FQDESV (reference sequence). Trimming removed 0 bases from V and 5 bases from J, with 13 bases in between. The CDR3 is CASSLAGRRSETQYF. As DNA, the CDR3 is TGTGCCAGCAGCTTAGCAGGCAGGCGGTCGGAGACCCAGTACTTC.

The chain uses TRBV5-1 and TRBJ2-7; 10 bases line up with TRBD2. Germline CDR1 is SGHRS and CDR2 is YFSETQ. V gave up 1 base and J gave up 1 base; unmatched junction bases: 8. CDR3 length: 17 residues. This CDR3 is CASSLPSGGYSSYEQYF. CDR3 DNA: TGCGCCAGCAGCTTGCCTAGCGGGGGCTATTCTTCCTACGAGCAGTACTTC.